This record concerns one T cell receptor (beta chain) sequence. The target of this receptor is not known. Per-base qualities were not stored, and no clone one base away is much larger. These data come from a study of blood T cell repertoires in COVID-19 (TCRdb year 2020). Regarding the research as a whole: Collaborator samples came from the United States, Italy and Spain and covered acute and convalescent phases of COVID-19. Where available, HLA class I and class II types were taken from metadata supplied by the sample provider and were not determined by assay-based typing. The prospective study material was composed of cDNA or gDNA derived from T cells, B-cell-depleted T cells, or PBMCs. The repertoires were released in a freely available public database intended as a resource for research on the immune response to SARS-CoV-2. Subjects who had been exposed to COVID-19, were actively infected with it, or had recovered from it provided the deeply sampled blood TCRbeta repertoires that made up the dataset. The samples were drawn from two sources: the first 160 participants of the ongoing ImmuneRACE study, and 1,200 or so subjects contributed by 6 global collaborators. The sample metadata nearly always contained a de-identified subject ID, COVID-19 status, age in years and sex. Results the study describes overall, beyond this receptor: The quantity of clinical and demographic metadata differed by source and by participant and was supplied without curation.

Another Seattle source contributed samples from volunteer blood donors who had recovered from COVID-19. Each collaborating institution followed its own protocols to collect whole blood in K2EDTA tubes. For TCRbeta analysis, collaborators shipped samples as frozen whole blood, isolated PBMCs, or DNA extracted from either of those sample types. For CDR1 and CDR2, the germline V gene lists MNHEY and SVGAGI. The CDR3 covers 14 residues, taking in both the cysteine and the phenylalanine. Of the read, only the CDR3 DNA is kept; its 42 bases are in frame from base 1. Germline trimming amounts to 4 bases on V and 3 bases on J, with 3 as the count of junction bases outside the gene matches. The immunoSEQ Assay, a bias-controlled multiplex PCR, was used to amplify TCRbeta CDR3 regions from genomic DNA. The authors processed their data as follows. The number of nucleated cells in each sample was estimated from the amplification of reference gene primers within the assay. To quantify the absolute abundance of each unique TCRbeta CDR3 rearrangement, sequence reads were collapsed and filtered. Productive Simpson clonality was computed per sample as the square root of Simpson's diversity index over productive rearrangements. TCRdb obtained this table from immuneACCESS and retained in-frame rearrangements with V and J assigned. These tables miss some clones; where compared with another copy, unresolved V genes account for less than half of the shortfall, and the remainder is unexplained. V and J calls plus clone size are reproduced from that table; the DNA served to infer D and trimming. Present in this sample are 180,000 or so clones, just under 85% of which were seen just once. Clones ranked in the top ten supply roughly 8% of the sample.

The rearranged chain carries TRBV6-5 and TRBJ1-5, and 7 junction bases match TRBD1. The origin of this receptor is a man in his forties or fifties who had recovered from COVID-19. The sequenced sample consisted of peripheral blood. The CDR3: CASSSGQFNQPQHF. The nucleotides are TGTGCCAGCAGTTCGGGACAGTTCAATCAGCCCCAGCATTTT.